This T cell receptor beta chain was identified during a study of blood T cells in healthy people across ages. The wider study: Template switching picked up about one barcoded beta molecule for each two T cells.

Of note for this clonotype: Antigen specificity is unknown.

They isolated at least 6.5 million PBMCs from each sample. The junction had 3 bases not matched to a gene; V was cut back by 8 bases and J by 13 bases. CDR3 length: 11 amino acids. Looked up from germline, CDR1 is MNHEY and CDR2 is SVGAGI. Study-level points and caveats: Researchers judged that diversity estimates from one million T cells fell short of true values. Donor CMV infection status was unknown, possibly confounding age-related changes in expanded clonotypes.

Sample-barcoded 5' priming and a J-beta primer mix drove a second PCR of roughly 6 to 12 cycles. TCRdb reprocessed the 5' RACE reads via MiXCR and lists one record per CDR3 protein. The sample lists around 2 million distinct CDR3 sequences, about 39% seen once, with about 21% in the top ten. The sequence derives from a human donor in good health. The rearrangement uses TRBV6-5 and TRBJ2-4; 12 bases map to TRBD2. The sequenced sample consisted of blood. CDR3 sequence (DNA): TGTGCCAGCCGGACTAGCGGGGAGCAGTACTTC. Translation: CASRTSGEQYF.